This T cell receptor (beta chain) is drawn from a study of T cells after yellow fever vaccination. A single record per CDR3 protein comes from TCRdb applying MiXCR to the 5' RACE reads. The sample lists hundreds of thousands of distinct CDR3 sequences; about 12% were seen once. This clonotype has just a few counts. Its antigen is currently unknown. V lost 4 bases and J 3 bases, leaving 13 bases between the germline ends. The CDR3 totals 14 residues. CDR1 SQVTM and CDR2 ANQGSEA come from the germline V gene. Study-wide results and limits: The study re-detected most primary-vaccination clones after the booster (around 96% CD4, approximately 88% CD8).

This material consisted of PBMCs, taken on the day of the yellow fever booster vaccination. The TCR was taken from a man aged 25-45 years who received the YFV17D yellow fever vaccine. The gene calls are TRBV29-1 and TRBJ1-5, with D possibly TRBD1 on 6 matching bases. The CDR3 loop is CSVAVGAFNQPQHF. The DNA of the CDR3 is TGCAGCGTTGCCGTGGGGGCGTTCAATCAGCCCCAGCATTTT.